This TCR beta chain comes out of a study of CD8 T cells in Susac syndrome. The study, taken as a whole, reports: It was acknowledged in the study that its TCR sequencing and HLA analysis involved a relatively small number of individuals.

The CDR3 covers 15 residues. The V gene end was trimmed by 5 bases and the J gene end by 1 base; junction bases not matched to a gene: 8. CDR1 DFQATT and CDR2 SNEGSKA come from the germline V gene (reference sequence). Comments on this clonotype: The antigen remains unidentified.

Reverse transcription of roughly 0.5 to 1 ug RNA was performed with random hexamers. With immunoSEQ multiplex PCR, TCR beta CDR3 was amplified across 54 Vbeta and 13 Jbeta. TCRdb reanalysed the immunoSEQ multiplex PCR reads using MiXCR and keeps one entry per CDR3 protein. The data hold 180,000 or so distinct CDR3 sequences, with roughly 95% observed a single time. The authors sequenced TCR beta from blood CD8+ and CD4+ T cells. TEMRA cells were FACS-enriched, and CD8+ and CD4+ T cells were isolated negatively. This receptor was obtained from a human donor in good health. Sequenced input: CD4+ T cells from PBMCs. The genes are TRBV20-1 and TRBJ2-3, with TRBD1 matching 8 bases. CDR3 coding DNA: TGCAGTGCTGGGAACAGGGGGTCCGGCACAGATACGCAGTATTTT. Encoded protein: CSAGNRGSGTDTQYF.